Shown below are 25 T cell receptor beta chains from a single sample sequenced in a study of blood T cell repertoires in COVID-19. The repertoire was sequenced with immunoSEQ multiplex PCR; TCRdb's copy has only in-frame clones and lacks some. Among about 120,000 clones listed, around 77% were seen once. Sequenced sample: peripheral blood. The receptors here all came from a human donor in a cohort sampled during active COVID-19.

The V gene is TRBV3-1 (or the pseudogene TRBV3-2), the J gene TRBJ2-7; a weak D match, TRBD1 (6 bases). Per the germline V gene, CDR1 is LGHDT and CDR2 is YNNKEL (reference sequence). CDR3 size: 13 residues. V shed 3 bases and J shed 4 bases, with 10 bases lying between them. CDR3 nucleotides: TGTGCCAGCAGCCAGGGGGCGAGGTACGAGCAGTACTTC. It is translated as CASSQGARYEQYF.

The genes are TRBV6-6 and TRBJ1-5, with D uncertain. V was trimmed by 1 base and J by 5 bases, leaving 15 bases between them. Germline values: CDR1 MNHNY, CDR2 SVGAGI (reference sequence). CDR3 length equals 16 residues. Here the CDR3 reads CASSYLRSLNYQPQHF. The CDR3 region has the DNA TGTGCCAGCAGTTACTTGCGTAGCCTGAACTATCAGCCCCAGCATTTT.

The CDR3 here is CASSQLGGRPYEQYF. CDR3 sequence (DNA): TGTGCCAGCAGCCAACTGGGCGGGAGACCCTACGAGCAGTACTTC. V gene TRBV6-5 combines with J gene TRBJ2-7, with TRBD2 matching over 7 bases. V was clipped by 6 bases and J by 2 bases; unmatched bases: 10. The V gene's germline CDR1 is MNHEY and CDR2 SVGAGI. CDR3 length: 15 amino acids.

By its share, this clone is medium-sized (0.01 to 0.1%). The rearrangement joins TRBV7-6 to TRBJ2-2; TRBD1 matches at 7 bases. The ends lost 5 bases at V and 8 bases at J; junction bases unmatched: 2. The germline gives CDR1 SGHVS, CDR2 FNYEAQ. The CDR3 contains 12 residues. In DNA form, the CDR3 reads TGTGCCAGCAGCCAGGGGGAGGGGGAGCTGTTTTTT. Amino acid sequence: CASSQGEGELFF.

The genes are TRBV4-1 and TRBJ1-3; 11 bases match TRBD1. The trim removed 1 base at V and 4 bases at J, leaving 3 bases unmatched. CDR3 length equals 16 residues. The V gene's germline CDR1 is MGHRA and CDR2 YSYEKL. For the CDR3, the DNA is TGCGCCAGCAGCCAAGGGGGACAGGGGGGCGGAAACACCATATATTTT. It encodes CASSQGGQGGGNTIYF.

The CDR3 loop reads CASSFAGGNEQYF. In DNA form, the CDR3 reads TGTGCCAGCAGCTTCGCGGGGGGGAACGAGCAGTACTTC. The V and J genes are TRBV5-4 and TRBJ2-7; 9 bases line up with TRBD2. Losses at the gene ends were 2 bases for V and 5 bases for J; bases not matched to a gene: 2. Germline V gives CDR1 SGHNT, CDR2 YYREEE (reference sequence). This CDR3 has 13 residues.

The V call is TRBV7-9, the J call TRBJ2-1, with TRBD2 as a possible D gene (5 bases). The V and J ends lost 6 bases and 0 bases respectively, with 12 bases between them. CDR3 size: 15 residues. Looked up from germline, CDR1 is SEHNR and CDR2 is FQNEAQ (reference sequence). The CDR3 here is CASRRKLGSYNEQFF. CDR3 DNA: TGTGCCAGCAGGCGGAAACTAGGCTCCTACAATGAGCAGTTCTTC.

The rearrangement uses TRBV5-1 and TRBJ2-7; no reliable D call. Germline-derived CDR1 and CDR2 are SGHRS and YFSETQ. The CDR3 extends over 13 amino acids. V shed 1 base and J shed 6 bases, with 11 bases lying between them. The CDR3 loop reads CASSLSGFGEQYF. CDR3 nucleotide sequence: TGCGCCAGCAGCTTGTCCGGGTTCGGCGAGCAGTACTTC.

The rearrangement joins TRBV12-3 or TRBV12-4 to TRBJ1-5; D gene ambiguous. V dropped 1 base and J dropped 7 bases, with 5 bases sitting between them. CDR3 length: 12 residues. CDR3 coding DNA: TGTGCCAGCAGTTTAGGTAGCCAGCCCCAGCATTTT. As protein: CASSLGSQPQHF.

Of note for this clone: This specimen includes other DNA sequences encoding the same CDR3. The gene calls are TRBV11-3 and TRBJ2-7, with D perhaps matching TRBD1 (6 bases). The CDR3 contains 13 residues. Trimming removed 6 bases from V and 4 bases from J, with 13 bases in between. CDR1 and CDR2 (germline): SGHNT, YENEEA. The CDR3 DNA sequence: TGTGCCAGCAGGTCGGACAGAGCATACGAGCAGTACTTC. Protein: CASRSDRAYEQYF.

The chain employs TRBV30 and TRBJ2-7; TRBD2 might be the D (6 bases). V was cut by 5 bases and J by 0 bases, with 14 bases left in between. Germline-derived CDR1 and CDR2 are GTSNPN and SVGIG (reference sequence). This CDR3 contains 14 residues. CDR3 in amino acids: CAWGPGGSSYEQYF. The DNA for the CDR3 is TGTGCCTGGGGTCCCGGGGGAAGCTCCTACGAGCAGTACTTC.

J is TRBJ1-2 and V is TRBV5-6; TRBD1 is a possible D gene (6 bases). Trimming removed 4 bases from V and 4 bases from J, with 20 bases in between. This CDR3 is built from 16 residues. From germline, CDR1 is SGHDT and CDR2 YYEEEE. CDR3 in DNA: TGTGCCAGCAGCAGGGGGTTATTGTCTACTCGCTATGGCTACACCTTC. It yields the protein CASSRGLLSTRYGYTF.

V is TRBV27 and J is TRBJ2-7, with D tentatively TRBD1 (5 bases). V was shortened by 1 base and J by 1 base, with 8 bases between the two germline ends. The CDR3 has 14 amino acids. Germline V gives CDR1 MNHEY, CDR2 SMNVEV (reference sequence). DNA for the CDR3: TGTGCCAGCAGTTTATGGGGCGAGTCCTACGAGCAGTACTTC. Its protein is CASSLWGESYEQYF.

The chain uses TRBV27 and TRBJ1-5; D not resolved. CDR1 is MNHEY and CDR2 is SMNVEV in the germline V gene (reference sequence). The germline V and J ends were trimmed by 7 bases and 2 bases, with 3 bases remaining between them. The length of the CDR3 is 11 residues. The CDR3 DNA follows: TGTGCCAGCATCGGCAATCAGCCCCAGCATTTT. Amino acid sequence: CASIGNQPQHF.

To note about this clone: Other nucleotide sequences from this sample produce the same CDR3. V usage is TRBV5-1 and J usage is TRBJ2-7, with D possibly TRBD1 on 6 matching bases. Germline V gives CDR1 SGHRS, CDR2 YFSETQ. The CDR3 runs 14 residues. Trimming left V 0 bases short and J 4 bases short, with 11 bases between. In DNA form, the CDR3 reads TGCGCCAGCAGCTTGGGTACAGGGACGTACGAGCAGTACTTC. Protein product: CASSLGTGTYEQYF.

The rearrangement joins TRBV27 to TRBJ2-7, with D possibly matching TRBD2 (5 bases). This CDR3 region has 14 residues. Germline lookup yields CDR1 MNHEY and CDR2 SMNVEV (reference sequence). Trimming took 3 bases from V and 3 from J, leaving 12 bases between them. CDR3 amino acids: CASSLGAESYEQYF. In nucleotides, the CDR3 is TGTGCCAGCAGTTTGGGAGCCGAAAGCTACGAGCAGTACTTC.

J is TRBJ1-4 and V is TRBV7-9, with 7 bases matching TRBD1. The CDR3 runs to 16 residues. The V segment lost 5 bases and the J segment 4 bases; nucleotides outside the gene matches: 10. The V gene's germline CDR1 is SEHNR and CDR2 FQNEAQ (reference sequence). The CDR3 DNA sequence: TGTGCCAGCAGCCAATCAGGGGACAGTTTTAATGAAAAACTGTTTTTT. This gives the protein CASSQSGDSFNEKLFF.

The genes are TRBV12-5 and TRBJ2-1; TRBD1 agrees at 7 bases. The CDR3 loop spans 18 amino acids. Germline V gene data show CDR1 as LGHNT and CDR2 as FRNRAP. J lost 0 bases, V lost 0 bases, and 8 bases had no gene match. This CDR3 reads CASGLVITPGGSYNEQFF. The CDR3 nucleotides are TGTGCTAGTGGTTTGGTCATCACTCCAGGGGGCTCCTACAATGAGCAGTTCTTC.

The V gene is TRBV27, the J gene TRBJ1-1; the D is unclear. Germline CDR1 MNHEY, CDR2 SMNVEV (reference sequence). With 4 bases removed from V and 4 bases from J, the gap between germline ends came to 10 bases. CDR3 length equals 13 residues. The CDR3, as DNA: TGTGCCAGCAGTTCACCACCGGGCACTGAAGCTTTCTTT. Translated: CASSSPPGTEAFF.

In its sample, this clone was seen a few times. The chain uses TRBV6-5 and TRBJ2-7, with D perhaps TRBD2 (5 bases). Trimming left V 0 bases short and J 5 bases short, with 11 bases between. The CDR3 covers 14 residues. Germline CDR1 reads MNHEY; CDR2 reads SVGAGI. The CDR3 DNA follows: TGTGCCAGCAGTTACTCTCGGGGTGGGAACGAGCAGTACTTC. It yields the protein CASSYSRGGNEQYF.

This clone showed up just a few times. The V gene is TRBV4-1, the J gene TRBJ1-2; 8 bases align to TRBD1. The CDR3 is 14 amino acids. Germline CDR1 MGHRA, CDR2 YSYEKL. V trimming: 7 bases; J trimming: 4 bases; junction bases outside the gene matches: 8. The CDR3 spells CASTYGDRGYGYTF. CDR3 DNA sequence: TGCGCCAGCACGTACGGTGACAGGGGCTATGGCTACACCTTC.

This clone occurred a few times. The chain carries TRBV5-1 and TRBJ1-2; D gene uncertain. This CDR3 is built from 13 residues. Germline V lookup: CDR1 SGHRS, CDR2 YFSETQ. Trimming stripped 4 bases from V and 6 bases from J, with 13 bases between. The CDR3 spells CASSAGLLNGYTF. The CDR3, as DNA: TGCGCCAGCAGCGCAGGTTTGCTGAATGGCTACACCTTC.

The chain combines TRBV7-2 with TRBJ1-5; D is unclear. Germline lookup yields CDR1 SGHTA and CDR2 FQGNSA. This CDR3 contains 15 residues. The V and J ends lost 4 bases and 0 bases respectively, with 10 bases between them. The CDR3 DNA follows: TGTGCCAGCAGCTCGTCGTTCCGTAGCAATCAGCCCCAGCATTTT. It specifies CASSSSFRSNQPQHF. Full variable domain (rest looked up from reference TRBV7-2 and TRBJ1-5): GAGVSQSPSNKVTEKGKDVELRCDPISGHTALYWYRQSLGQGLEFLIYFQGNSAPDKSGLPSDRFSAERTGGSVSTLTIQRTQQEDSAVYLCASSSSFRSNQPQHFGDGTRLSIL.

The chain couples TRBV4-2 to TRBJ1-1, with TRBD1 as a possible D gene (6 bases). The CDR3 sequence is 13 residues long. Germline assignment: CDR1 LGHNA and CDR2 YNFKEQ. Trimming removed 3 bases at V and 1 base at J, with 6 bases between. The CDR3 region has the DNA TGTGCCAGCAGCCAGGGACAGAACACTGAAGCTTTCTTT. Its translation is CASSQGQNTEAFF.

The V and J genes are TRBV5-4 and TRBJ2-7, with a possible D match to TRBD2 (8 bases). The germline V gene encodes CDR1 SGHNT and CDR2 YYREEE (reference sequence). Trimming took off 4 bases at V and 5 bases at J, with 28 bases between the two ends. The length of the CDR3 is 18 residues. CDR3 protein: CASSLRQGIRLALNEQYF. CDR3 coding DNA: TGTGCCAGCAGCCTCCGACAGGGCATCCGACTAGCGCTAAACGAGCAGTACTTC.